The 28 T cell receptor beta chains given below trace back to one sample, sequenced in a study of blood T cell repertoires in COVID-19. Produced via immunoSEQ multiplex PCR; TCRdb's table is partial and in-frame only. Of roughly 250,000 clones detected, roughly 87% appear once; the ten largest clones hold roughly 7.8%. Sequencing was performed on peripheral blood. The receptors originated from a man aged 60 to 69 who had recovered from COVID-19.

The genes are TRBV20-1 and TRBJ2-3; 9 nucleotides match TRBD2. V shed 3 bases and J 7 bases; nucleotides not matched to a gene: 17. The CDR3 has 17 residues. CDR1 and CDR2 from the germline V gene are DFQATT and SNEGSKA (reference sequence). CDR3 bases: TGCAGTGCTAGTGGCCATAGCGGGGGAGCCAATGACTATACGCAGTATTTT. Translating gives CSASGHSGGANDYTQYF.

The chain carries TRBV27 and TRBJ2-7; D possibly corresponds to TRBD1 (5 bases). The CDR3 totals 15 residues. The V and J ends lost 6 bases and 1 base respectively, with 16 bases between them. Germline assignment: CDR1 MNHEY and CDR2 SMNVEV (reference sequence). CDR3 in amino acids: CASSPTAVGSYEQYF. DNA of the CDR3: TGTGCCAGCAGCCCGACAGCAGTTGGGTCCTACGAGCAGTACTTC.

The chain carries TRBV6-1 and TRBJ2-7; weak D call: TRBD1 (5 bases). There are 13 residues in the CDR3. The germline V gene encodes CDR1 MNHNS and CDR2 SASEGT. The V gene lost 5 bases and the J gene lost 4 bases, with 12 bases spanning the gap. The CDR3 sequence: CASSLGPFYEQYF. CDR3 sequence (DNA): TGTGCCAGCAGTCTGGGGCCTTTTTACGAGCAGTACTTC.

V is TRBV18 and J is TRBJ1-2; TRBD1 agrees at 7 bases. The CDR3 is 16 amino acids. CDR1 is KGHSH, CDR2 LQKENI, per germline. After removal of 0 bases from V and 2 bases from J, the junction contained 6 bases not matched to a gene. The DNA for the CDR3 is TGTGCCAGCTCACCACCGAGACAGGGTGGGAACTATGGCTACACCTTC. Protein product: CASSPPRQGGNYGYTF.

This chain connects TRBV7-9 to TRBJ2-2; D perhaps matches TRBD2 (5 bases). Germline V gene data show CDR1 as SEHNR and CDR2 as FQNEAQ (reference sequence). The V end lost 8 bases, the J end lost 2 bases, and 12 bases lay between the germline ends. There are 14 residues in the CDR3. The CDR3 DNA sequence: TGTGCCAGCCGTCCGGGGTACAACACCGGGGAGCTGTTTTTT. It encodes CASRPGYNTGELFF. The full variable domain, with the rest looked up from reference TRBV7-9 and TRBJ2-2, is DTGVSQNPRHKITKRGQNVTFRCDPISEHNRLYWYRQTLGQGPEFLTYFQNEAQLEKSRLLSDRFSAERPKGSFSTLEIQRTEQGDSAMYLCASRPGYNTGELFFGEGSRLTVL.

The CDR3 DNA sequence: TGCGCCAGCACCCAGTCGGTGGCAGGGGGCGGTGAGCAGTTCTTC. Its translation: CASTQSVAGGGEQFF. The V gene is TRBV10-2, the J gene TRBJ2-1; 8 bases are shared with TRBD1. The V gene end was trimmed by 7 bases and the J gene end by 9 bases; junction bases not matched to a gene: 14. The germline V gene has CDR1 WSHSY and CDR2 SAAADI. The CDR3 length is 15 residues.

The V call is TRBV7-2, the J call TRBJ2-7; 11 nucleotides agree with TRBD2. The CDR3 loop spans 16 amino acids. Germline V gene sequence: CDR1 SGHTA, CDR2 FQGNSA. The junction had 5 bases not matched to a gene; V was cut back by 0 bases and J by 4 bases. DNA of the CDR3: TGTGCCAGCAGCTTAGCGCCGGCTAGCGGGGGGTACGAGCAGTACTTC. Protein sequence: CASSLAPASGGYEQYF.

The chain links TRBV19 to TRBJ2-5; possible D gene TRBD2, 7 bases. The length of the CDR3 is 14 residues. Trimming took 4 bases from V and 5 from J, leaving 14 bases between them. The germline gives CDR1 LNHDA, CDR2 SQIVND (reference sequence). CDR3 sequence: CASSKRGGIETQYF. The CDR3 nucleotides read TGTGCCAGTAGTAAAAGGGGGGGGATCGAGACCCAGTACTTC.

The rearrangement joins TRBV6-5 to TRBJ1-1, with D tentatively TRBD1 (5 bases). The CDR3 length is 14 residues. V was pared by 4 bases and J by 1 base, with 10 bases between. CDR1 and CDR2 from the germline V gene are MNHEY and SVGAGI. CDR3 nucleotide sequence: TGTGCCAGCAGTTTGGACAATTGGAACACTGAAGCTTTCTTT. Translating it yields CASSLDNWNTEAFF.

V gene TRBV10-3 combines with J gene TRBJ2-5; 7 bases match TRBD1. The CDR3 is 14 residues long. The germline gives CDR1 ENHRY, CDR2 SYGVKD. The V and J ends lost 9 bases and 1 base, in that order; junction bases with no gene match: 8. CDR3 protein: CAISDRAFQETQYF. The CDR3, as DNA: TGTGCCATTAGCGACAGGGCCTTCCAAGAGACCCAGTACTTC.

As DNA, the CDR3 is TGCAGCGTTGGGGACAGGCTTTATGAAAAACTGTTTTTT. Residues: CSVGDRLYEKLFF. This chain uses TRBV29-1 with TRBJ1-4; 8 positions match TRBD1. Germline loops: CDR1 SQVTM, CDR2 ANQGSEA. V lost 4 bases to trimming and J lost 6 bases; unmatched junction nucleotides: 4. The CDR3 spans 13 residues.

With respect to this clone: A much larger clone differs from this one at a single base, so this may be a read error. The CDR3, as DNA: TGTGCCAGCAAGAGGGAAACTGAAGCTTTCTTT. Translated, it gives CASKRETEAFF. The chain couples TRBV6-5 to TRBJ1-1; no clear D gene. V was pared by 7 bases and J by 5 bases, with 8 bases between. This CDR3 region has 11 residues. Germline CDR1 MNHEY, CDR2 SVGAGI.

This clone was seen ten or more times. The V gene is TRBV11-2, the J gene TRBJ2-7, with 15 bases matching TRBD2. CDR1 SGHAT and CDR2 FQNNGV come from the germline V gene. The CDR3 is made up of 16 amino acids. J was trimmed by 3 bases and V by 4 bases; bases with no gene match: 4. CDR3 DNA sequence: TGTGCCAGCAGCTGGGGACTAGCGGGGGGCGACTACGAGCAGTACGTC. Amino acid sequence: CASSWGLAGGDYEQYV.

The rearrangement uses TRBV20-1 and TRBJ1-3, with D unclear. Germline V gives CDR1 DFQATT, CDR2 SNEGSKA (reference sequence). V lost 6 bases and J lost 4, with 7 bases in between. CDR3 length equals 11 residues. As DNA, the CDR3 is TGCAGTGCGATCGAGGGAAACACCATATATTTT. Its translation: CSAIEGNTIYF.

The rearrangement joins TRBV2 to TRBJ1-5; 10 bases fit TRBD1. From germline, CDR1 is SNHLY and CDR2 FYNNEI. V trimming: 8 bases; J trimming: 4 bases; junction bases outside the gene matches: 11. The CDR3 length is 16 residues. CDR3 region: CASSLWGDRGNQPQHF. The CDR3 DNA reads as TGTGCCAGCTCTCTGTGGGGGGACAGGGGTAATCAGCCCCAGCATTTT.

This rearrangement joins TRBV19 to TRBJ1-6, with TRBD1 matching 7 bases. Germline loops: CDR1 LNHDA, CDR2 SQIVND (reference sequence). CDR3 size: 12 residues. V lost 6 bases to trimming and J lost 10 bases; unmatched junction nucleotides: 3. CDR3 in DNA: TGTGCCAGTAGGACGACAGGGTCACCCCTCCACTTT. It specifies CASRTTGSPLHF.

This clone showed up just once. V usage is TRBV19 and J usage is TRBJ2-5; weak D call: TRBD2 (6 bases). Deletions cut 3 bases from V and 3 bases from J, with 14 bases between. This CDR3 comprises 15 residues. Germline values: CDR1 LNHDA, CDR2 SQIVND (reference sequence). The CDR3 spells CASSIMRGAKETQYF. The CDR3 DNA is TGTGCCAGTAGTATTATGCGGGGTGCTAAAGAGACCCAGTACTTC.

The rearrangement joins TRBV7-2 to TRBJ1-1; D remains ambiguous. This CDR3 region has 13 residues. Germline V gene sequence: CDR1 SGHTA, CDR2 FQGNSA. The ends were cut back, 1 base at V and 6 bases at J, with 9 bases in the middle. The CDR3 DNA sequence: TGTGCCAGCAGCTTAGTTCGGGTCCCTGAAGCTTTCTTT. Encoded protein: CASSLVRVPEAFF.

The CDR3 bases are TGTGCCAGTAGAGTACAAATGAATAGCAATCAGCCCCAGCATTTT. Its protein product is CASRVQMNSNQPQHF. This chain connects TRBV19 to TRBJ1-5; D ambiguous. Germline V gene sequence: CDR1 LNHDA, CDR2 SQIVND (reference sequence). V was cut by 6 bases and J by 0 bases, with 12 bases left in between. This CDR3 comprises 15 residues.

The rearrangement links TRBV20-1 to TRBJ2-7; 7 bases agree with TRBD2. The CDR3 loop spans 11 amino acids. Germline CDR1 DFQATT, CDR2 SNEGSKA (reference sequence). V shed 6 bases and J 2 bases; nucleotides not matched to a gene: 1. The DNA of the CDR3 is TGCAGTGCCCGGGAGGCCTACGAGCAGTACTTC. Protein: CSAREAYEQYF.

CDR3 nucleotide sequence: TGTGCCACCAGGGGGGCGAACACAGATACGCAGTATTTT. Residues: CATRGANTDTQYF. V gene TRBV24-1 combines with J gene TRBJ2-3; a possible D gene is TRBD1 (6 bases). Germline values: CDR1 KGHDR, CDR2 SFDVKD. Trimming shortened V by 7 bases and J by 2 bases, and 9 bases separated the two germline ends. The CDR3 is 13 amino acids.

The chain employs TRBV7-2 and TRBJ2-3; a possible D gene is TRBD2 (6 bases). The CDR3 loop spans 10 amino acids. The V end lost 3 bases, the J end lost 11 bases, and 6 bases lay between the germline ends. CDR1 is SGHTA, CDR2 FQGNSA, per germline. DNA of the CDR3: TGTGCCAGCAGCTTGGGGGGGCAGTATTTT. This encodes CASSLGGQYF.

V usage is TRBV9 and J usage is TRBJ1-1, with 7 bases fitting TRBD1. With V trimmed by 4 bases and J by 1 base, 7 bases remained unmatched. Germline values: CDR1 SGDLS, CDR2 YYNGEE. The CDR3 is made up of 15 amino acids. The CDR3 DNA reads TGTGCCAGCAGCCCCCCAACAGGGGCGAACACTGAAGCTTTCTTT. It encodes CASSPPTGANTEAFF.

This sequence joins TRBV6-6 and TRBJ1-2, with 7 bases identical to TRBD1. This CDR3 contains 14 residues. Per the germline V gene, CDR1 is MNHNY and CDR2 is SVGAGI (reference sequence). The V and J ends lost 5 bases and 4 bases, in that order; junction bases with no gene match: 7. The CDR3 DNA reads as TGTGCCAGCAGTAACCGACAGGGTGGCTATGGCTACACCTTC. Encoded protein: CASSNRQGGYGYTF.

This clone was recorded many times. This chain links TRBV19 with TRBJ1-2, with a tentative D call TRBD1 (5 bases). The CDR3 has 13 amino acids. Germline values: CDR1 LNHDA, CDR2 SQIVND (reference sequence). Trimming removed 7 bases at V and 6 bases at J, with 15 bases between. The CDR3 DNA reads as TGTGCCAGTATGGGGATCCGGGGGAATGGCTACACCTTC. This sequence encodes CASMGIRGNGYTF.

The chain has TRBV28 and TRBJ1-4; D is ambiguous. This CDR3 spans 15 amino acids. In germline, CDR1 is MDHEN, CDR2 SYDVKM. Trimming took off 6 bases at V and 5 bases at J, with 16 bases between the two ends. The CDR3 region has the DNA TGTGCCAGCAGCCAAGGAGGCAGGCAAAATGAAAAACTGTTTTTT. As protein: CASSQGGRQNEKLFF.

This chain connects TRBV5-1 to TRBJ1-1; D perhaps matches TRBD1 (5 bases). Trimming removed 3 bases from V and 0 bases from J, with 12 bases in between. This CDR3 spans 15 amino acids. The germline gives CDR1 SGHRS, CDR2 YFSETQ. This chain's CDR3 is CASSSGGLMNTEAFF. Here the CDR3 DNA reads TGCGCCAGCAGCTCGGGGGGACTTATGAACACTGAAGCTTTCTTT.

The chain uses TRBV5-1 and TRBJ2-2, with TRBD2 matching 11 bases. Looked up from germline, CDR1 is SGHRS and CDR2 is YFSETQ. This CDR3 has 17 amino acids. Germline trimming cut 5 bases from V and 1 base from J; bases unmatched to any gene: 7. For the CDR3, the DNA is TGCGCCAGCAGTCGTCTAGCGGGGGGCAAGAACACCGGGGAGCTGTTTTTT. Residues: CASSRLAGGKNTGELFF.